The subject of this entry is one TCR beta chain. The sample originates from a study of blood T cell repertoires in COVID-19. From germline, CDR1 is SGHRS and CDR2 YFSETQ. This CDR3 is built from 17 residues. V was trimmed by 0 bases and J by 0 bases, leaving 10 bases between them. The data were produced by immunoSEQ multiplex PCR, yet TCRdb's version contains in-frame clones alone and is incomplete. The data hold approximately 200,000 clones, with roughly nine tenths observed a single time. The sample was peripheral blood. The origin of this receptor is a woman aged 50 to 60 with acute or convalescent COVID-19. The chain employs TRBV5-1 and TRBJ1-6; no firm D call. CDR3 in amino acids: CASSLVPGSSYNSPLHF. The DNA for the CDR3 is TGCGCCAGCAGCTTGGTGCCGGGAAGCTCCTATAATTCACCCCTCCACTTT.